This T cell receptor beta chain was sequenced in a study of cytomegalovirus exposure and HLA in healthy donors (dated 2017 in TCRdb). Regarding the research as a whole: A later analysis indicated that the 120 validation repertoires were generated on the platform also employed for the roughly 730 repertoires of the first cohort. The aim of the study was to test whether cataloging public T cell receptors could identify signatures of past pathogen exposure. High-throughput TCR immunosequencing, statistical association of individual TCRs with disease status, and machine learning were combined to predict cytomegalovirus infection status. Besides the first cohort of roughly 660 subjects, a separate validation cohort made up of roughly 130 different subjects was used. Here is what the overall study found, with its caveats: A few of the identified cytomegalovirus-associated TCR beta chains were confirmed in vitro to be specific for cytomegalovirus antigens. Subsequent analysis determined that TCRs grouped into clusters in the first cohort also showed a tendency toward co-occurrence across the roughly 110 validation repertoires, and approximately 94% of cluster scores exceeded 0. The study gave a list of some 150 TCR beta chains associated with cytomegalovirus. The classifier was reported to diagnose cytomegalovirus status with high specificity and sensitivity in both the original cohort and the validation cohort. While some public TCRs were present in many individuals, most TCR sequences turned up only very rarely across donors. A later analysis had no HLA typing for the validation cohort, so co-occurrence there was scored across all 120 or so repertoires. The authors suggested that the approach could potentially be generalized to other disease states and immunological phenotypes.

Libraries were prepared through the immunoSEQ multiplex PCR assay. The study's own analysis went as follows. A statistical classification framework was developed to diagnose cytomegalovirus status using the catalog of TCR beta chain sequences. TCRdb took over this immuneACCESS table, retaining in-frame rearrangements with V and J assigned. Such tables are incomplete; in checked studies, under half of the missing clones stem from an unresolved V gene, and the remainder is unexplained. That table is the source of V, J and clone size, and D and trimming were worked out from the DNA. The sample profile shows about 200,000 clones; around 80% of them were found once. The ten largest clonotypes hold 13% of the sample. Donors formed part of the validation cohort, which comprised some 120 subjects and was distinct from the first cohort of 666 subjects. Regarding this clone: Its antigen has not been determined. One base away there is no much larger clone; base qualities are not given.

CDR1 and CDR2 were assigned from the germline V gene as SGHVS and FQNEAQ. The CDR3 covers 18 residues, taking in both the cysteine and the phenylalanine. The entry retains the CDR3 DNA only, 54 bases that are in frame from base 1. Trimmed from V: 1 base; trimmed from J: 0 bases; junction bases lacking a gene match: 7. The sequence derives from a woman in her twenties or thirties in good health and CMV-seropositive. Sequencing was carried out using PBMCs. The sequence is built from TRBV7-8 and TRBJ2-1; 9 central bases correspond to TRBD2. In nucleotide form, the sequence is TGTGCCAGCAGCTTAGATCGACTAGCGGCCAACTCCTACAATGAGCAGTTCTTC. This yields the protein CASSLDRLAANSYNEQFF.